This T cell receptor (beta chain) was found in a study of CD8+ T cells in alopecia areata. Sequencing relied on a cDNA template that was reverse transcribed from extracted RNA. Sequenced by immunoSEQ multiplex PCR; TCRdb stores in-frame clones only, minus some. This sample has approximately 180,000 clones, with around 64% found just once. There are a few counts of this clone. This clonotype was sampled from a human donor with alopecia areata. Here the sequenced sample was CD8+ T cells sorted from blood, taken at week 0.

CDR3 nucleotides: TGTGCCTGGGAACTCGGGACAGCCTACAATGAGCAGTTCTTC. Amino acid sequence: CAWELGTAYNEQFF. This chain uses TRBV30 with TRBJ2-1, with 7 bases fitting TRBD1. Germline V gene sequence: CDR1 GTSNPN, CDR2 SVGIG (reference sequence). V lost 5 bases and J lost 2; bases outside the gene matches: 6. The CDR3 length is 14 residues.